The text below deals with one T cell receptor beta chain. What it binds is not known. Other DNA variants within this sample encode the same CDR3. The CDR3 covers 13 residues. The germline V and J ends were trimmed by 0 bases and 4 bases, with 5 bases remaining between them. The germline CDR1 and CDR2 sequences are SGHRS and YFSETQ. Assay: immunoSEQ multiplex PCR; the TCRdb copy retains only in-frame clones and omits some. The profile shows about 1.5 million clones, around 97% of them singletons. The data belong to a study of shared clonotypes between healthy human individuals. Whole-study results and caveats: Generation probability values for non-shared clonotypes were lower than those for clonotypes shared by all four donors. Sharing across several donors was seen in approximately 5.2% of naive CD4 clonotypes.

The source of this sequence is a man aged 30 to 45 in good health. The sample taken for sequencing was naive CD4+ T cells sorted from blood. The subset is: CD45RA+ positively selected. J is TRBJ2-1 and V is TRBV5-1, with D unclear. CDR3 residues: CASSLGIYNEQFF. The CDR3, as DNA: TGCGCCAGCAGCTTGGGCATATACAATGAGCAGTTCTTC.